Presented here are 31 T cell receptor beta chains from one specimen sequenced in a study of T cells after posttransplantation cyclophosphamide. The method was immunoSEQ multiplex PCR; TCRdb's version includes in-frame clones alone and lacks a portion of them. This table has 1,500 to 2,000 clones, 70% to 80% appearing once. Treatment was busulfan-fludarabine conditioning, a marrow graft, and cyclophosphamide on days +3 and +4. The sample in question was PBMCs, obtained around 300 days after allogeneic stem cell transplant with posttransplant cyclophosphamide. The receptors derive from a male patient aged 25 to 39 who received an allogeneic stem cell transplant from a related donor, was CMV-positive, and had acute GVHD only. Some of the T cells may derive from the graft donor.

Turning to this clone: Other DNA sequences of this sample code for an identical CDR3. J is TRBJ1-6 and V is TRBV4-2; D unresolved. Germline-derived CDR1 and CDR2 are LGHNA and YNFKEQ. The CDR3 covers 15 residues. V gave up 1 base and J gave up 4 bases, with 8 bases separating them. This CDR3 reads CASSQVADYNSPLHF. In DNA form, the CDR3 reads TGTGCCAGCAGCCAAGTAGCAGATTATAATTCACCCCTCCACTTT.

This chain connects TRBV7-6 to TRBJ1-4, with 8 bases aligning to TRBD1. The CDR3 loop spans 17 amino acids. Germline loops: CDR1 SGHVS, CDR2 FNYEAQ. V trimming: 5 bases; J trimming: 4 bases; junction bases outside the gene matches: 12. The CDR3 is CASSPWTGRVGNEKLFF. The CDR3 region has the DNA TGTGCCAGCAGCCCTTGGACAGGGAGGGTTGGTAATGAAAAACTGTTTTTT. The full variable domain, completed using reference TRBV7-6 and TRBJ1-4, is GAGVSQSPRYKVTKRGQDVALRCDPISGHVSLYWYRQALGQGPEFLTYFNYEAQQDKSGLPNDRFSAERPEGSISTLTIQRTEQRDSAMYRCASSPWTGRVGNEKLFFGSGTQLSVL.

V gene TRBV5-4 combines with J gene TRBJ1-3, with D possibly TRBD1 on 6 matching bases. The CDR3 is 15 amino acids. V lost 4 bases, J lost 2 bases, and 13 bases lay in between. Germline V gene lookup returns CDR1 SGHNT and CDR2 YYREEE (reference sequence). This CDR3 is CASSDSGVPGNTIYF. The CDR3 coding sequence is TGTGCCAGCAGCGATTCAGGGGTTCCTGGAAACACCATATATTTT.

This clone was seen a few times. The rearrangement links TRBV20-1 to TRBJ2-1; 7 positions agree with TRBD1. Trimming at V came to 4 bases and at J to 15 bases, leaving 6 bases not matched to a gene. The CDR3 is 10 residues long. CDR1 and CDR2 from the germline V gene are DFQATT and SNEGSKA (reference sequence). The CDR3 is CSAMDRLMFF. In DNA, the CDR3 is TGCAGTGCTATGGACAGGCTGATGTTCTTC.

J is TRBJ2-2 and V is TRBV30; tentative D call: TRBD1 (6 bases). CDR3 length: 13 residues. The germline V gene encodes CDR1 GTSNPN and CDR2 SVGIG (reference sequence). The V end lost 6 bases, the J end lost 6 bases, and 14 bases lay between the germline ends. The DNA of the CDR3 is TGTGCCTGTTGTCTCAGGGGACCCGGGGAGCTGTTTTTT. Translation: CACCLRGPGELFF.

The J gene is TRBJ2-5, the V gene TRBV11-2; D not certain. The germline V and J ends were trimmed by 2 bases and 5 bases, with 9 bases remaining between them. CDR1 and CDR2 from the germline V gene are SGHAT and FQNNGV. CDR3 size: 13 residues. CDR3 DNA sequence: TGTGCCAGCAGCTTATCGAGCCTGGAGACCCAGTACTTC. Its protein product is CASSLSSLETQYF.

The rearrangement links TRBV10-2 to TRBJ1-2, with TRBD1 matching over 7 bases. CDR1 WSHSY and CDR2 SAAADI come from the germline V gene. This CDR3 region has 13 residues. With 6 bases clipped from V and 5 bases from J, the junction kept 6 bases outside the gene matches. CDR3 region: CASRTDRAYGYTF. DNA of the CDR3: TGCGCCAGCAGGACTGACAGGGCGTATGGCTACACCTTC.

Points on this clone: Germline and junction disagree at one end, which may indicate a read error. The same CDR3 arises from other DNA sequences in this sample as well. V is TRBV11-2 and J is TRBJ1-6, with a weak D call TRBD1 (5 bases). The CDR3 totals 15 residues. The germline gives CDR1 SGHAT, CDR2 FQNNGV. The CDR3 coding sequence is TGTGCCAGCACCTTAGTCAGGTCAGGGAACTCCCCCCTCCACTTT. Protein: CASTLVRSGNSPLHF. Using reference TRBV11-2 and TRBJ1-6 for the parts outside the CDR3, the full variable domain is EAGVAQSPRYKIIEKRQSVAFWCNPISGHATLYWYQQILGQGPKLLIQFQNNGVVDDSQLPKDRFSAERLKGVDSTLKIQPAKLEDSAVYLCASTLVRSGNSPLHFGNGTRLTVT.

V usage is TRBV19 and J usage is TRBJ1-2; the match to TRBD1 covers 7 bases. The CDR3 has 13 amino acids. V was clipped by 3 bases and J by 5 bases; unmatched bases: 3. Germline CDR1 LNHDA, CDR2 SQIVND (reference sequence). The CDR3 protein is CASSMDRSYGYTF. CDR3 DNA sequence: TGTGCCAGTAGTATGGACAGGAGTTATGGCTACACCTTC.

This sequence joins TRBV18 and TRBJ1-3; no firm D call. Trimming cost V 6 bases and J 0 bases, with 9 bases left between them. Germline-derived CDR1 and CDR2 are KGHSH and LQKENI. CDR3 length: 14 amino acids. The chain's CDR3 is CASSGGISGNTIYF. Written as DNA, the CDR3 is TGTGCCAGCTCCGGAGGGATCTCTGGAAACACCATATATTTT.

The chain joins TRBV6-1 to TRBJ1-1, with D uncertain. Trimming removed 7 bases from V and 0 bases from J, with 12 bases in between. The CDR3 has 14 amino acids. Germline CDR1 reads MNHNS; CDR2 reads SASEGT. CDR3 coding DNA: TGTGCCAGCATCCTACTACCAATGAACACTGAAGCTTTCTTT. The encoded protein is CASILLPMNTEAFF.

This rearrangement joins TRBV6-6 to TRBJ1-1, with D hard to call. Germline assignment: CDR1 MNHNY and CDR2 SVGAGI (reference sequence). V was pared by 5 bases and J by 5 bases, with 12 bases between. This CDR3 contains 13 residues. The CDR3 region has the DNA TGTGCCAGCAGTCACGGGATTCGGACTGAAGCTTTCTTT. This gives the protein CASSHGIRTEAFF.

The chain links TRBV29-1 to TRBJ1-2; 9 nucleotides align to TRBD1. The CDR3 consists of 15 residues. J was trimmed by 8 bases and V by 1 base; bases with no gene match: 11. Germline V lookup: CDR1 SQVTM, CDR2 ANQGSEA. The CDR3 region is CSVEVYNRGQGGYTF. In DNA form, the CDR3 reads TGCAGCGTTGAAGTTTATAACAGGGGGCAGGGAGGCTACACCTTC.

The chain joins TRBV6-1 to TRBJ2-7; the D gene is possibly TRBD1 (5 bases). The CDR3 contains 14 residues. V dropped 4 bases and J dropped 2 bases, with 12 bases sitting between them. Germline V gene sequence: CDR1 MNHNS, CDR2 SASEGT. DNA of the CDR3: TGTGCCAGCAGTGGCGTCCAGGGCCCCTACGAGCAGTACTTC. Residues: CASSGVQGPYEQYF.

The chain has TRBV4-2 and TRBJ2-3; 8 bases are a match to TRBD2. The CDR3 loop spans 17 amino acids. Germline trimming cut 0 bases from V and 3 bases from J; bases unmatched to any gene: 8. The germline V gene encodes CDR1 LGHNA and CDR2 YNFKEQ. CDR3 in amino acids: CASSQDSSGGQTDTQYF. The DNA for the CDR3 is TGTGCCAGCAGCCAAGATTCCAGCGGGGGCCAAACAGATACGCAGTATTTT.

This clone was counted a single time. The chain has TRBV4-2 and TRBJ1-4; no clear D. V shed 0 bases and J shed 5 bases, with 13 bases lying between them. Germline CDR1 reads LGHNA; CDR2 reads YNFKEQ. The CDR3 totals 16 residues. In nucleotides, the CDR3 is TGTGCCAGCAGCCAAGATTCCCCTCCTCGGAATGAAAAACTGTTTTTT. Translation: CASSQDSPPRNEKLFF.

The gene calls are TRBV6-1 and TRBJ1-4, with TRBD1 matching over 7 bases. With 7 bases clipped from V and 7 bases from J, the junction kept 12 bases outside the gene matches. Germline values: CDR1 MNHNS, CDR2 SASEGT. The CDR3 spans 15 residues. The CDR3 sequence: CASTLNLGGGEKLFF. The DNA for the CDR3 is TGTGCCAGCACCCTGAACCTAGGGGGCGGTGAAAAACTGTTTTTT.

CDR3 protein: CASSTSAGEYNEQFF. As DNA, the CDR3 is TGTGCCAGTAGTACGTCAGCGGGGGAATACAATGAGCAGTTCTTC. The rearrangement uses TRBV19 and TRBJ2-1; TRBD2 matches at 8 bases. The V gene end was trimmed by 4 bases and the J gene end by 4 bases; junction bases not matched to a gene: 6. The V gene's germline CDR1 is LNHDA and CDR2 SQIVND (reference sequence). The CDR3 is 15 residues long.

DNA of the CDR3: TGTGCCAGCAGCGTAGCCCGGTCCGGGGGTGCTAGCACAGATACGCAGTATTTT. Protein: CASSVARSGGASTDTQYF. This chain links TRBV9 with TRBJ2-3; TRBD2 might be the D (6 bases). This CDR3 region has 18 residues. V lost 0 bases, J lost 0 bases, and 17 bases lay in between. Germline V lookup: CDR1 SGDLS, CDR2 YYNGEE. The full variable domain, its missing parts supplied by reference TRBV9 and TRBJ2-3, is DSGVTQTPKHLITATGQRVTLRCSPRSGDLSVYWYQQSLDQGLQFLIQYYNGEERAKGNILERFSAQQFPDLHSELNLSSLELGDSALYFCASSVARSGGASTDTQYFGPGTRLTVL.

This clone was picked up a small number of times. This chain connects TRBV4-3 to TRBJ2-6; D unclear. This CDR3 has 15 residues. Germline V gene lookup returns CDR1 LGHNA and CDR2 YSLEER. The V gene lost 4 bases and the J gene lost 1 base, with 8 bases spanning the gap. The CDR3 loop reads CASSLAVSGANVLTF. CDR3 DNA sequence: TGCGCCAGCAGCCTAGCCGTATCTGGGGCCAACGTCCTGACTTTC.

J is TRBJ2-7 and V is TRBV7-2, with a possible D match to TRBD2 (7 bases). V lost 1 base, J lost 6 bases, and 13 bases lay in between. The germline V gene has CDR1 SGHTA and CDR2 FQGNSA. The CDR3 spans 14 residues. The CDR3 sequence: CASSLEGGGREQYF. DNA of the CDR3: TGTGCCAGCAGCTTAGAAGGGGGGGGGCGCGAGCAGTACTTC.

The rearrangement links TRBV5-1 to TRBJ2-2, with 7 bases that match TRBD2. The germline gives CDR1 SGHRS, CDR2 YFSETQ. V lost 3 bases and J lost 2; bases outside the gene matches: 7. This CDR3 has 16 residues. The CDR3 loop is CASSWDPGGNTGELFF. CDR3 DNA: TGCGCCAGCAGCTGGGACCCGGGGGGAAACACCGGGGAGCTGTTTTTT.

This chain connects TRBV5-4 to TRBJ2-3; no clear D. V was cut by 4 bases and J by 6 bases, with 6 bases left in between. This CDR3 region has 11 residues. Looked up from germline, CDR1 is SGHNT and CDR2 is YYREEE (reference sequence). The CDR3 sequence: CASSLLDTQYF. CDR3 sequence (DNA): TGTGCCAGCAGCCTTCTGGATACGCAGTATTTT.

The gene calls are TRBV14 and TRBJ1-2; D not resolved. The CDR3 has 13 residues. The germline V and J ends were trimmed by 8 bases and 2 bases, with 12 bases remaining between them. Germline CDR1 SGHDN, CDR2 FVKESK. The CDR3 coding sequence is TGTGCCAGCTCTGCCGACATCAACTATGGCTACACCTTC. This codes for CASSADINYGYTF.

The chain carries TRBV5-1 and TRBJ2-7; D is undetermined. Trimming stripped 0 bases from V and 3 bases from J, with 10 bases between. From germline, CDR1 is SGHRS and CDR2 YFSETQ. The CDR3 sequence is 14 residues long. In DNA, the CDR3 is TGCGCCAGCAGCTTGGGCGGTCTCGTCTACGAGCAGTACTTC. Translated, it gives CASSLGGLVYEQYF. The variable domain in full, with the rest retrieved from reference TRBV5-1 and TRBJ2-7, is KAGVTQTPRYLIKTRGQQVTLSCSPISGHRSVSWYQQTPGQGLQFLFEYFSETQRNKGNFPGRFSGRQFSNSRSEMNVSTLELGDSALYLCASSLGGLVYEQYFGPGTRLTVT.

The V call is TRBV10-2, the J call TRBJ2-2; 8 bases align to TRBD2. Trimming at V came to 7 bases and at J to 5 bases, leaving 3 bases not matched to a gene. The germline V gene has CDR1 WSHSY and CDR2 SAAADI. The CDR3 runs 13 residues. The CDR3 DNA reads TGCGCCAGCACGGGACTAGGGACCGGGGAGCTGTTTTTT. Translation gives CASTGLGTGELFF.

V is TRBV14 and J is TRBJ1-1; D uncertain. The CDR3 loop spans 16 amino acids. Germline V gene sequence: CDR1 SGHDN, CDR2 FVKESK. V lost 4 bases and J lost 1, with 16 bases in between. The CDR3 region is CASSLKKARQNTEAFF. Written as DNA, the CDR3 is TGTGCCAGCAGCCTGAAAAAGGCGAGGCAGAACACTGAAGCTTTCTTT.

The J gene is TRBJ2-2, the V gene TRBV19, with D maybe TRBD1 (6 bases). This CDR3 comprises 16 residues. The V end lost 6 bases, the J end lost 2 bases, and 16 bases lay between the germline ends. Per the germline V gene, CDR1 is LNHDA and CDR2 is SQIVND (reference sequence). CDR3 in DNA: TGTGCCAGTAGGCCCGGGACACCTCCAAACACCGGGGAGCTGTTTTTT. Encoded protein: CASRPGTPPNTGELFF.

V and J are TRBV15 and TRBJ1-2; 10 positions agree with TRBD1. V shed 0 bases and J 5 bases; nucleotides not matched to a gene: 3. The CDR3 is 15 amino acids. Germline values: CDR1 LNHNV, CDR2 YYDKDF (reference sequence). The CDR3 nucleotides read TGTGCCACCAGCAGAGACCGGACAGGGGGGTATGGCTACACCTTC. This gives the protein CATSRDRTGGYGYTF.

The gene calls are TRBV2 and TRBJ2-7; 9 bases agree with TRBD1. V was clipped by 5 bases and J by 0 bases; unmatched bases: 5. Germline loops: CDR1 SNHLY, CDR2 FYNNEI. The CDR3 length is 15 residues. The CDR3 DNA sequence: TGTGCCAGCAGTTCACGGGACAGGGTCTCCTACGAGCAGTACTTC. Amino acids: CASSSRDRVSYEQYF.

This clone was detected only a few times. The rearrangement uses TRBV9 and TRBJ2-5; 12 bases line up with TRBD2. The V gene end was trimmed by 2 bases and the J gene end by 5 bases; junction bases not matched to a gene: 10. The CDR3 covers 17 residues. The germline V gene has CDR1 SGDLS and CDR2 YYNGEE. The CDR3 spells CASSVSPTSGGTETQYF. The CDR3 nucleotides are TGTGCCAGCAGCGTTTCCCCCACTAGCGGGGGGACGGAGACCCAGTACTTC.